A single sample is the source of the 9 T cell receptor beta chains below, sequenced in a study of cytomegalovirus exposure and HLA in healthy donors. The primer mix had 60 Vbeta and 13 Jbeta primers. The data were produced by immunoSEQ multiplex PCR, yet TCRdb's version contains in-frame clones alone and is incomplete. The table records fewer than 200,000 clones, around 80% of them present only once. Sequencing was performed on PBMCs. These receptors originate from a woman aged 45-59 years in good health and CMV-seropositive.

The J gene is TRBJ1-2, the V gene TRBV10-3; TRBD1 matches at 8 bases. Germline loops: CDR1 ENHRY, CDR2 SYGVKD. The CDR3 covers 13 residues. V dropped 6 bases and J dropped 8; count of bases not matched to a gene: 8. DNA for the CDR3: TGTGCCATCAGGGACAGGGAGGGCTTGGGCTACACCTTC. It codes for CAIRDREGLGYTF.

The gene calls are TRBV4-1 and TRBJ2-7; 7 nucleotides line up with TRBD1. Germline CDR1 is MGHRA and CDR2 is YSYEKL. After removal of 6 bases from V and 2 bases from J, the junction contained 10 bases not matched to a gene. The CDR3 runs to 15 residues. The CDR3 spells CASRPGTANTYEQYF. The CDR3 DNA follows: TGCGCCAGCAGGCCCGGGACAGCCAATACCTACGAGCAGTACTTC.

The chain employs TRBV19 and TRBJ2-7; tentative D call: TRBD1 (6 bases). The V end lost 4 bases, the J end lost 4 bases, and 14 bases lay between the germline ends. The CDR3 consists of 14 residues. Germline V lookup: CDR1 LNHDA, CDR2 SQIVND (reference sequence). In DNA form, the CDR3 reads TGTGCCAGTAGTAACACCCCAGGGGTATACGAGCAGTACTTC. The encoded protein is CASSNTPGVYEQYF. The variable domain in full, with the rest retrieved from reference TRBV19 and TRBJ2-7, is DGGITQSPKYLFRKEGQNVTLSCEQNLNHDAMYWYRQDPGQGLRLIYYSQIVNDFQKGDIAEGYSVSREKKESFPLTVTSAQKNPTAFYLCASSNTPGVYEQYFGPGTRLTVT.

V gene TRBV5-4 combines with J gene TRBJ1-5, with TRBD1 as a possible D gene (5 bases). The germline V gene has CDR1 SGHNT and CDR2 YYREEE (reference sequence). With 0 bases removed from V and 2 bases from J, the gap between germline ends came to 9 bases. This CDR3 has 15 residues. The CDR3 loop is CASSLDGGGNQPQHF. The CDR3 nucleotides read TGTGCCAGCAGCTTGGACGGGGGAGGCAATCAGCCCCAGCATTTT.

The V gene is TRBV4-3, the J gene TRBJ1-6; 9 nucleotides align to TRBD1. The CDR3 totals 16 residues. Germline V gene sequence: CDR1 LGHNA, CDR2 YSLEER. The V and J ends lost 1 base and 10 bases, in that order; junction bases with no gene match: 8. The CDR3 DNA reads as TGCGCCAGCAGCCAAGGCCTCACAGGGGGCGGGTCACCCCTCCACTTT. This translates into CASSQGLTGGGSPLHF.

The chain combines TRBV7-2 with TRBJ1-4, with D unclear. The CDR3 has 12 amino acids. V shed 1 base and J shed 10 bases, with 7 bases lying between them. Germline CDR1 reads SGHTA; CDR2 reads FQGNSA. The CDR3 coding sequence is TGTGCCAGCAGCTTAGTTTCAGGAAAACTGTTTTTT. Translating gives CASSLVSGKLFF.

This clone appeared a single time. The chain combines TRBV7-9 with TRBJ1-1; a weak D match, TRBD1 (6 bases). This CDR3 region has 14 residues. V shed 5 bases and J shed 5 bases, with 15 bases lying between them. Looked up from germline, CDR1 is SEHNR and CDR2 is FQNEAQ (reference sequence). The DNA of the CDR3 is TGTGCCAGCAGCCCCTGGGACATCACGACTGAAGCTTTCTTT. This gives the protein CASSPWDITTEAFF.

This clone has only a few counts. This chain connects TRBV18 to TRBJ1-6; 8 nucleotides agree with TRBD1. The CDR3 runs to 13 residues. Germline trimming cut 3 bases from V and 8 bases from J; bases unmatched to any gene: 0. The V gene's germline CDR1 is KGHSH and CDR2 LQKENI. CDR3 sequence: CASSPGQDSPLHF. The CDR3 nucleotides read TGTGCCAGCTCACCGGGACAGGATTCACCCCTCCACTTT.

V and J are TRBV7-6 and TRBJ2-5; D might be TRBD1 (6 bases). V was shortened by 4 bases and J by 5 bases, with 20 bases between the two germline ends. This CDR3 contains 16 residues. Germline V gene data show CDR1 as SGHVS and CDR2 as FNYEAQ. The CDR3 DNA reads as TGTGCCAGCAGCTCAAGGGTAGGGGGTTCCGGGGAGACCCAGTACTTC. Its translation: CASSSRVGGSGETQYF.